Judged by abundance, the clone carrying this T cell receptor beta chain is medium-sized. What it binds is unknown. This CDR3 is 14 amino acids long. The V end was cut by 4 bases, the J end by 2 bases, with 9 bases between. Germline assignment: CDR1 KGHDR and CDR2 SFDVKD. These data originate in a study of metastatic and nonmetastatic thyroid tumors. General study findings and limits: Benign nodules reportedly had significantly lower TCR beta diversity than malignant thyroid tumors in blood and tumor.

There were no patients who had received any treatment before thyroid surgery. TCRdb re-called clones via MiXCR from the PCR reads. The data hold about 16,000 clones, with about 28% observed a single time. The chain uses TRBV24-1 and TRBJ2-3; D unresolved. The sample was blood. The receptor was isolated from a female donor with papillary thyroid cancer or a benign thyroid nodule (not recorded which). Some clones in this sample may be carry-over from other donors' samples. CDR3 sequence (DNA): TGTGCCACCAGTGACCCACGTAACACAGATACGCAGTATTTT. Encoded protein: CATSDPRNTDTQYF.